This T cell receptor (beta chain) was obtained from a study of cytomegalovirus exposure and HLA in healthy donors. In the PCR, 60 Vbeta and 13 Jbeta primers were used. Assay: immunoSEQ multiplex PCR; the TCRdb copy retains only in-frame clones and omits some. The repertoire holds 150,000 to 200,000 clones, with around 80% as singletons. The sequenced sample was PBMCs. The receptor was isolated from a woman aged 50 to 60 in good health and CMV-seronegative.

This CDR3 reads CASTVGQDFTDTQYF. The CDR3 nucleotides are TGCGCCAGCACCGTGGGACAGGACTTCACAGATACGCAGTATTTT. The rearrangement joins TRBV5-1 to TRBJ2-3, with TRBD1 matching 8 bases. CDR3 size: 15 residues. The V segment lost 6 bases and the J segment 2 bases; nucleotides outside the gene matches: 8. CDR1 is SGHRS, CDR2 YFSETQ, per germline.